The rows below give T cell receptor beta chains drawn from one sample of a study of CD8 T cells in Susac syndrome. TCRdb ran MiXCR on the immunoSEQ multiplex PCR reads and lists one entry per CDR3 protein. The data show approximately 120,000 distinct CDR3 sequences, with around nine tenths seen just once and about 0.23% held by the top ten. The specimen was CD8+ T cells from PBMCs. These receptors were taken from a human donor with multiple sclerosis. Both conserved end residues are trimmed from each CDR3.

>TRBV24-1|18
ATSGDPGAKESYSNQPQH
>TRBV29-1|12
SVEGGGLGTEAF
>TRBV15|12
ATSIPGSSQPQH
>TRBV4-2|16
ASSLSPPSAGGQNEQF
>TRBV27|12
ASSLLAGGMGQY
>TRBV19|13
ASSIYSGQGTEAF
>TRBV7-9|13
ASSLVLYSYNEQF
>TRBV7-6|12
ASSLGGRSYEQY
>TRBV27|12
ASTRRGGADTQY
>TRBV6-1|15
ASATPGLAGVTDTQY
>TRBV7-2|16
ASSLLSRAGGTYNEQF
>TRBV28|13
ASSLGPNPNTEAF
>TRBV14|15
ASSPLRGVPRNTEAF
>TRBV6-5|11
ASSYAGLSEAF
>TRBV6-2/TRBV6-3|11
ASSRGQGTEAF
>TRBV27|13
ASSFGGLSNQPQH
>TRBV28|12
ASSQIDSPDTQY
>TRBV12-3/TRBV12-4|10
ASSPSSDEQY
>TRBV7-9|13
ASSSPRGAGYGYT
>TRBV19|12
ASQTLTGITEAF
>TRBV29-1|12
SVEERQGLGSQH
>TRBV6-1|14
ASTGPRRVTNEKLF
>TRBV29-1|11
SVMTGDGQPQH
>TRBV19|13
ASSIRTVSGNTIY
>TRBV30|12
AWSTGTEPDTQY
>TRBV24-1|11
ATSDLGGYGYT
>TRBV27|11
ASSSGQSYEQY
>TRBV20-1|11
SARGLAVYEQY
>TRBV3-1|13
ASSQVGGRYNEQF
>TRBV9|12
ASSTGQGLYEQY
>TRBV25-1|13
ASSGGQRLTDTQY
>TRBV29-1|11
SVAIGGQYGYT
>TRBV12-5|12
ASAQGLRGYEQY
>TRBV25-1|10
ASGTGNTEAF
>TRBV5-6|10
ASSQQGHGYT
>TRBV4-1|12
ASSPSISYNEQF
>TRBV20-1|14
SARDNGLAEWGEQF
>TRBV24-1|12
ATSDRGTLPGQF
>TRBV24-1|13
ATSETSGPKNIQY
>TRBV7-9|15
ASSLVGLAGPTDTQY
>TRBV7-9|11
ASGTSLNNEQF
>TRBV3-1|15
ASSQYLAGEALNEQF
>TRBV6-5|12
ASSHTSEGTEAF
>TRBV14|13
ASAGTSGSTDTQY
>TRBV24-1|13
ATSDLRQGEDTQY
>TRBV6-5|13
ASSSPDRDSYEQY
>TRBV14|11
ASSQEKIYGYT
>TRBV4-1|10
ASSQGPYGYT
>TRBV25-1|13
ASSESAGAGETQY
>TRBV20-1|12
RTVVQGVITEAF
>TRBV6-6|13
ASSYGQGTNTEAF
>TRBV29-1|13
SVGYIAGAYNEQF
>TRBV27|13
ASSLSAGINQPQH
>TRBV7-9|14
ASSSYPGPHGETQY
>TRBV29-1|13
SVERTGGYLDEQF
>TRBV13|10
ASSSERDTQY
>TRBV28|13
ASSYRTSVSYEQY
>TRBV20-1|11
SAGQGASNEQF
>TRBV11-3|11
ASSLDGVNEQF